The clone carrying this T cell receptor (beta chain) was detected a few times. TCRdb re-analysed the 5' RACE reads in MiXCR, keeping a single row per CDR3 protein. The sample carries over 90,000 distinct CDR3 sequences, approximately 8.5% recorded once. Time point denoted: sample taken at primary tumor resection. Sequencing was performed on whole RNA extracted from tumor and nontumor lung tissue, or from frozen PBMC, and the material was left unsorted. The germline gives CDR1 DFQATT, CDR2 SNEGSKA (reference sequence). This CDR3 has 15 residues. Trimming took 6 bases from V and 9 from J; bases not matched to a gene: 11. The source of the sample is a study of spatial heterogeneity in lung cancer.

Sequences were derived from PBMCs, sampled at surgery. This chain links TRBV20-1 with TRBJ2-1; TRBD2 matches at 13 bases. The TCR was taken from a male donor with early-stage non-small cell lung cancer. The CDR3 DNA reads TGCAGTGCCCGGGCGACTAGCGGGGGGTGGACTGAGCAGTTCTTC. Translation: CSARATSGGWTEQFF.